This T cell receptor beta chain was found in a study of T cell responses to AZD1222 COVID-19 vaccine. Data came from immunoSEQ multiplex PCR; TCRdb stores just in-frame clones and leaves some out. The sample has approximately 94,000 clones, about 90% seen once. The clonotype originates from an adult in good health. The specimen was peripheral blood, collected on day 0 of AZD1222 vaccination.

The CDR3 sequence: CASSELADEQYF. The CDR3 DNA reads as TGCGCCAGCAGTGAGTTAGCGGACGAGCAGTACTTC. The chain combines TRBV10-1 with TRBJ2-7, with D possibly matching TRBD2 (6 bases). This CDR3 has 12 amino acids. Trimming took off 1 base at V and 5 bases at J, with 6 bases between the two ends. Germline CDR1 and CDR2: WNHNN and SYGVQD (reference sequence).